This TCR beta chain was identified during a study of control samples from healthy donors and cancer patients. CDR1 is LNHDA and CDR2 is SQIVND in the germline V gene (reference sequence). CDR3 length equals 19 residues. V was cut by 2 bases and J by 1 base, with 21 bases left in between. The method was immunoSEQ multiplex PCR; TCRdb's version includes in-frame clones alone and lacks a portion of them. Of some 150,000 clones listed, 93% are singletons. V and J are TRBV19 and TRBJ1-3, with D unresolved. The clonotype comes from a woman aged 55 to 70 in good health. Sequencing was done on a sample of blood. CDR3 sequence (DNA): TGTGCCAGTAGTATAATTTGGAGGGTCTTTCTTGATTCTGGAAACACCATATATTTT. This translates into CASSIIWRVFLDSGNTIYF. The entire variable domain, with the rest obtained from reference TRBV19 and TRBJ1-3, is as follows: DGGITQSPKYLFRKEGQNVTLSCEQNLNHDAMYWYRQDPGQGLRLIYYSQIVNDFQKGDIAEGYSVSREKKESFPLTVTSAQKNPTAFYLCASSIIWRVFLDSGNTIYFGEGSWLTVV.